These 20 T cell receptor beta chains originate from one sample sequenced in a study of yellow fever vaccine responses in identical twins. A single record per CDR3 protein comes from TCRdb applying MiXCR to the RT-PCR reads. The data hold under 7,500 distinct CDR3 sequences, with 84% observed a single time. This sample comprised T cells from blood (PBMCs), unsorted or a sorted subset (not recorded which), obtained before or after yellow fever vaccination (not recorded which). All receptors come from a young woman who received the yellow fever vaccine.

The chain has TRBV29-1 and TRBJ2-1; the D is unclear. V gave up 4 bases and J gave up 6 bases, with 13 bases separating them. The CDR3 loop spans 13 amino acids. CDR1 and CDR2 (germline): SQVTM, ANQGSEA. The DNA of the CDR3 is TGCAGCGTTGGGGGTAGCACGGTCAATGAGCAGTTCTTC. It specifies CSVGGSTVNEQFF.

The V gene is TRBV2, the J gene TRBJ2-7; no reliable D call. Looked up from germline, CDR1 is SNHLY and CDR2 is FYNNEI. V gave up 1 base and J gave up 1 base, with 11 bases separating them. CDR3 size: 15 residues. The CDR3 reads CASSEEMEGSYEQYF. The CDR3 DNA follows: TGTGCCAGCAGTGAAGAAATGGAAGGGTCCTACGAGCAGTACTTC.

The chain recombines TRBV7-3 with TRBJ2-5; D unclear. CDR1 SGHTA and CDR2 FQGTGA come from the germline V gene. CDR3 size: 14 residues. The germline V and J ends were trimmed by 4 bases and 1 base, with 10 bases remaining between them. The CDR3 DNA is TGTGCCAGCAGCTCCTCAGGCCTCCAAGAGACCCAGTACTTC. It is translated as CASSSSGLQETQYF.

The rearrangement joins TRBV9 to TRBJ1-2, with TRBD1 as a possible D gene (5 bases). The length of the CDR3 is 14 residues. Germline CDR1 SGDLS, CDR2 YYNGEE. Trimming left V 0 bases short and J 2 bases short, with 8 bases between. CDR3 in DNA: TGTGCCAGCAGCGTAGGATGGGGGAACTATGGCTACACCTTC. Translated: CASSVGWGNYGYTF. The complete variable domain, with remaining parts taken from reference TRBV9 and TRBJ1-2, reads DSGVTQTPKHLITATGQRVTLRCSPRSGDLSVYWYQQSLDQGLQFLIQYYNGEERAKGNILERFSAQQFPDLHSELNLSSLELGDSALYFCASSVGWGNYGYTFGSGTRLTVV.

The CDR3 reads CSVEEQEGEQFF. The CDR3 bases are TGCAGCGTTGAGGAGCAGGAAGGGGAGCAGTTCTTC. The rearrangement uses TRBV29-1 and TRBJ2-1; the D is unclear. Germline V gives CDR1 SQVTM, CDR2 ANQGSEA. V lost 3 bases to trimming and J lost 10 bases, with 13 bases between them. The CDR3 contains 12 residues.

This clonotype was seen a single time. The chain combines TRBV4-1 with TRBJ2-7; D gene ambiguous. Trimming took off 1 base at V and 2 bases at J, with 12 bases between the two ends. The CDR3 extends over 15 amino acids. Per germline, CDR1 MGHRA and CDR2 YSYEKL. The CDR3 bases are TGCGCCAGCAGCCAAGTGCCGGGTGGGGCCTACGAGCAGTACTTC. Protein product: CASSQVPGGAYEQYF.

The chain links TRBV12-3 or TRBV12-4 to TRBJ2-7, with 11 bases lining up with TRBD2. The CDR3 is made up of 17 amino acids. With 2 bases clipped from V and 3 bases from J, the junction kept 9 bases outside the gene matches. The CDR3: CASSLIGGTSGSYEQYF. The CDR3 nucleotides read TGTGCCAGCAGTTTAATAGGGGGAACTAGCGGGAGCTACGAGCAGTACTTC.

The chain couples TRBV3-1 to TRBJ2-1; TRBD2 might be the D (6 bases). V lost 0 bases and J lost 6, with 15 bases in between. The CDR3 is 16 residues long. The germline V gene has CDR1 LGHDT and CDR2 YNNKEL (reference sequence). For the CDR3, the DNA is TGTGCCAGCAGCCAAGAACGACGGGAGCCGGTCAATGAGCAGTTCTTC. Its protein is CASSQERREPVNEQFF.

The chain joins TRBV4-1 to TRBJ2-3, with D unclear. CDR1 and CDR2 from the germline V gene are MGHRA and YSYEKL. The CDR3 runs 16 residues. The V end was cut by 0 bases, the J end by 4 bases, with 14 bases between. CDR3: CASSQDSGWGADTQYF. The CDR3 region has the DNA TGCGCCAGCAGCCAAGATTCAGGTTGGGGTGCAGATACGCAGTATTTT.

The chain recombines TRBV2 with TRBJ2-7; D possibly corresponds to TRBD1 (6 bases). V shed 5 bases and J shed 3 bases, with 14 bases lying between them. The CDR3 covers 14 residues. Germline V CDR1 and CDR2: SNHLY, FYNNEI. The CDR3 DNA reads as TGTGCCAGCAGTAGGGACACCCAGGACTACGAGCAGTACTTC. This gives the protein CASSRDTQDYEQYF.

This rearrangement joins TRBV7-6 to TRBJ2-3; 7 nucleotides agree with TRBD1. V dropped 6 bases and J dropped 4; count of bases not matched to a gene: 4. Germline CDR1 is SGHVS and CDR2 is FNYEAQ. CDR3 length: 13 residues. CDR3 coding DNA: TGTGCCAGCAGACAGGGGTCCGCAGATACGCAGTATTTT. Amino acid sequence: CASRQGSADTQYF. Variable domain in full (rest from reference TRBV7-6 and TRBJ2-3): GAGVSQSPRYKVTKRGQDVALRCDPISGHVSLYWYRQALGQGPEFLTYFNYEAQQDKSGLPNDRFSAERPEGSISTLTIQRTEQRDSAMYRCASRQGSADTQYFGPGTRLTVL.

This clonotype was seen more than once but under ten times. This chain links TRBV29-1 with TRBJ2-7; TRBD1 aligns across 7 bases. Germline assignment: CDR1 SQVTM and CDR2 ANQGSEA. There are 14 residues in the CDR3. Losses at the gene ends were 2 bases for V and 2 bases for J; bases not matched to a gene: 6. Written as DNA, the CDR3 is TGCAGCGTTGAATTTGGGACAGAAGCCTACGAGCAGTACTTC. Translation gives CSVEFGTEAYEQYF.

The V and J genes are TRBV19 and TRBJ2-1; D uncertain. The CDR3 length is 12 residues. Germline CDR1 reads LNHDA; CDR2 reads SQIVND (reference sequence). Between the trimmed V and J ends, which lost 4 bases and 4 bases, there was a span of 5 bases. CDR3 region: CASSRGYNEQFF. CDR3 nucleotides: TGTGCCAGTAGTAGGGGATACAATGAGCAGTTCTTC.

The V and J genes are TRBV28 and TRBJ2-7; 9 positions agree with TRBD1. This CDR3 is 15 amino acids long. J was trimmed by 1 base and V by 6 bases; bases with no gene match: 7. Germline V gene data show CDR1 as MDHEN and CDR2 as SYDVKM. The DNA for the CDR3 is TGTGCCAGCAGATTCGGGGACAGGGTATCCTACGAGCAGTACTTC. Encoded protein: CASRFGDRVSYEQYF. The entire variable domain, with the rest obtained from reference TRBV28 and TRBJ2-7, is as follows: DVKVTQSSRYLVKRTGEKVFLECVQDMDHENMFWYRQDPGLGLRLIYFSYDVKMKEKGDIPEGYSVSREKKERFSLILESASTNQTSMYLCASRFGDRVSYEQYFGPGTRLTVT.

This sequence joins TRBV15 and TRBJ2-7; D perhaps matches TRBD2 (6 bases). V dropped 4 bases and J dropped 0 bases, with 19 bases sitting between them. Per germline, CDR1 LNHNV and CDR2 YYDKDF (reference sequence). This CDR3 comprises 17 residues. CDR3 in DNA: TGTGCCACCAGCAACGAGCCGGGACTGAGAAACTCCTACGAGCAGTACTTC. Protein: CATSNEPGLRNSYEQYF.

The genes are TRBV5-1 and TRBJ2-5, with D perhaps given as TRBD1 or TRBD2 (5 bases each). The germline V and J ends were trimmed by 3 bases and 7 bases, with 13 bases remaining between them. Germline-derived CDR1 and CDR2 are SGHRS and YFSETQ. The CDR3 is made up of 13 amino acids. The CDR3: CASSYDRGWTQYF. In DNA form, the CDR3 reads TGCGCCAGCAGCTATGACAGAGGGTGGACCCAGTACTTC.

CDR3 loop: CASSLDAGGRRDTQYF. CDR3 DNA sequence: TGTGCCAGCAGCTTGGATGCGGGAGGGCGAAGAGATACGCAGTATTTT. The chain links TRBV5-4 to TRBJ2-3; 9 nucleotides agree with TRBD2. The V gene's germline CDR1 is SGHNT and CDR2 YYREEE (reference sequence). The CDR3 is made up of 16 amino acids. V trimming: 0 bases; J trimming: 5 bases; junction bases outside the gene matches: 7.

The J gene is TRBJ2-1, the V gene TRBV7-9; D gene uncertain. The ends were cut back, 4 bases at V and 4 bases at J, with 8 bases in the middle. Germline values: CDR1 SEHNR, CDR2 FQNEAQ (reference sequence). CDR3 size: 13 residues. The CDR3 reads CASSSDPYNEQFF. The CDR3, as DNA: TGTGCCAGCAGCTCCGACCCATACAATGAGCAGTTCTTC.

The gene calls are TRBV7-8 and TRBJ1-5; D gene unclear. Trimming took 2 bases from V and 5 from J, leaving 10 bases between them. The CDR3 is 14 residues long. Germline V gene data show CDR1 as SGHVS and CDR2 as FQNEAQ. In nucleotides, the CDR3 is TGTGCCAGCAGCTTACCGGAAAGTGATCAGCCCCAGCATTTT. Translated, it gives CASSLPESDQPQHF.

The chain has TRBV29-1 and TRBJ2-1; TRBD2 aligns across 13 bases. The CDR3 loop spans 13 amino acids. The junction had 1 base not matched to a gene; V was cut back by 4 bases and J by 7 bases. Per the germline V gene, CDR1 is SQVTM and CDR2 is ANQGSEA. CDR3: CSVGGLAGNEQFF. The DNA for the CDR3 is TGCAGCGTTGGGGGACTAGCGGGAAATGAGCAGTTCTTC.